A single T cell receptor beta chain is shown here with its context. Its antigen is not known. The record originates from a study of T cells after yellow fever vaccination. General study results and limits: A small proportion of clonotypes was detected in both the CD4 and CD8 compartments.

TCRdb reprocessed the 5' RACE reads via MiXCR and lists one record per CDR3 protein. The data contain about 500,000 distinct CDR3 sequences, 17% of them seen just once; the ten biggest clones take up around a sixth. This clonotype originated in a man younger than 35 who received the YFV17D yellow fever vaccine. The sample here was PBMCs, taken 5 to 6 days after the first yellow fever vaccination.

The CDR3, as DNA: TGTGCCAGCAGTTTAGGGGGCAGCCATAGCAATCAGCCCCAGCATTTT. It translates to CASSLGGSHSNQPQHF. This chain links TRBV27 with TRBJ1-5; D perhaps matches TRBD1 (6 bases). Germline V gives CDR1 MNHEY, CDR2 SMNVEV (reference sequence). V lost 2 bases, J lost 0 bases, and 11 bases lay in between. This CDR3 contains 16 residues.